These 13 T cell receptor beta chains were sequenced from one sample in a study of blood T cell repertoires in COVID-19 (dated by TCRdb to 2020 to 2022). Receptor libraries were prepared by the immunoSEQ multiplex PCR assay. TCRdb obtained this table from immuneACCESS and retained in-frame rearrangements with V and J assigned. These tables miss some clones; where compared with another copy, unresolved V genes account for less than half of the shortfall, and the remainder is unexplained. The sample records 100,000 to 150,000 clones, more than 80% of which are singletons. 2.5% to 3.5% of the sample rests with the top ten. Sequenced: peripheral blood. The receptors were gathered from a woman of 80 years or more with COVID-19, enrolled during active disease.

This clone was seen more than once but under ten times. V is TRBV5-1 and J is TRBJ1-2; D ambiguous. The CDR3 length is 14 residues. With 0 bases removed from V and 6 bases from J, the gap between germline ends came to 12 bases. Germline V gene sequence: CDR1 SGHRS, CDR2 YFSETQ. CDR3 DNA sequence: TGCGCCAGCAGCTTGGTACCGGGTAGTCATGGCTACACCTTC. Its protein product is CASSLVPGSHGYTF.

The V and J genes are TRBV12-3 or TRBV12-4 and TRBJ2-7, with a possible D match to TRBD2 (6 bases). Trimming removed 3 bases from V and 7 bases from J, with 13 bases in between. The CDR3 totals 13 residues. The CDR3, as DNA: TGTGCCAGCAGTTTCGGGGGAGGATGGGAGCAGTACTTC. Its translation: CASSFGGGWEQYF.

This rearrangement joins TRBV5-1 to TRBJ1-1; D is undetermined. The germline V gene has CDR1 SGHRS and CDR2 YFSETQ. The CDR3 contains 14 residues. Trimming pared 1 base from V and 8 bases from J, leaving 15 bases between. The CDR3 loop reads CASSLSFGLTEAFF. The CDR3 DNA follows: TGCGCCAGCAGCTTGAGTTTTGGGCTGACAGAAGCTTTCTTT.

The chain links TRBV6-2 or TRBV6-3 to TRBJ2-7; 7 bases align to TRBD1. The germline gives CDR1 MNHEY, CDR2 SVGEGT. The CDR3 sequence is 14 residues long. J was trimmed by 1 base and V by 5 bases; bases with no gene match: 5. The CDR3 DNA reads TGTGCCAGCAGTCCCGACAGGGTGTCCTACGAGCAGTACTTC. This translates into CASSPDRVSYEQYF.

The chain has TRBV28 and TRBJ1-2; TRBD1 might be the D (5 bases). The germline gives CDR1 MDHEN, CDR2 SYDVKM. The CDR3 extends over 15 amino acids. Trimming removed 7 bases at V and 7 bases at J, with 22 bases between. The CDR3 spells CASIGFGQGPSGYTF. The DNA of the CDR3 is TGTGCCAGCATTGGATTCGGGCAGGGCCCGTCTGGCTACACCTTC.

The rearrangement uses TRBV7-3 and TRBJ2-1; a weak D match, TRBD2 (6 bases). In germline, CDR1 is SGHTA, CDR2 FQGTGA. The CDR3 has 14 residues. V was cut by 4 bases and J by 2 bases, with 9 bases left in between. CDR3 amino acids: CASSSGGTYNEQFF. The CDR3 DNA reads TGTGCCAGCAGCTCCGGCGGGACCTACAATGAGCAGTTCTTC.

In this sample, this clone turned up many times. V is TRBV28 and J is TRBJ1-5, with 8 positions matching TRBD1. The CDR3 loop spans 13 amino acids. V was pared by 7 bases and J by 9 bases, with 8 bases of the junction left unmatched. CDR1 MDHEN and CDR2 SYDVKM come from the germline V gene. The CDR3: CASTGTGSGPQHF. The CDR3 nucleotides are TGTGCCAGCACCGGGACAGGCTCAGGGCCCCAGCATTTT.

The rearrangement uses TRBV5-6 and TRBJ2-1, with 7 bases identical to TRBD2. The CDR3 has 14 residues. Trimming cost V 5 bases and J 4 bases; bases outside gene matches: 6. Germline loops: CDR1 SGHDT, CDR2 YYEEEE. In DNA, the CDR3 is TGTGCCAGCAGTCCGGGACTACATTACAATGAGCAGTTCTTC. Protein sequence: CASSPGLHYNEQFF.

The rearrangement uses TRBV7-2 and TRBJ2-7, with TRBD1 matching 11 bases. This CDR3 comprises 14 residues. The ends lost 5 bases at V and 7 bases at J; junction bases unmatched: 7. Germline values: CDR1 SGHTA, CDR2 FQGNSA. The CDR3 spells CASSTDRGPSEQYF. CDR3 in DNA: TGTGCCAGCAGCACGGACAGGGGGCCGAGTGAGCAGTACTTC.

The V gene is TRBV5-4, the J gene TRBJ2-3, with TRBD2 identical over 9 bases. The CDR3 length is 16 residues. V shed 2 bases and J 2 bases; nucleotides not matched to a gene: 6. CDR1 and CDR2 (germline): SGHNT, YYREEE (reference sequence). CDR3 in DNA: TGTGCCAGCAGCTTCGGGGGACTAGCCCTCACAGATACGCAGTATTTT. Translated, it gives CASSFGGLALTDTQYF. Full variable domain (missing parts from reference TRBV5-4 and TRBJ2-3): ETGVTQSPTHLIKTRGQQVTLRCSSQSGHNTVSWYQQALGQGPQFIFQYYREEENGRGNFPPRFSGLQFPNYSSELNVNALELDDSALYLCASSFGGLALTDTQYFGPGTRLTVL.

J is TRBJ2-7 and V is TRBV5-5; D might be TRBD1 (6 bases). This CDR3 spans 16 amino acids. V lost 4 bases to trimming and J lost 6 bases, with 23 bases between them. CDR1 is SGHKS, CDR2 YYEKEE, per germline (reference sequence). Here the CDR3 reads CASSPREGTYPGEQYF. The CDR3 bases are TGTGCCAGCAGCCCCCGAGAGGGGACATATCCGGGCGAGCAGTACTTC.

The chain combines TRBV15 with TRBJ2-2, with TRBD1 as a possible D gene (5 bases). Trimming pared 3 bases from V and 1 base from J, leaving 6 bases between. Germline CDR1 and CDR2: LNHNV and YYDKDF (reference sequence). CDR3 length: 14 residues. CDR3 protein: CATSRDKNTGELFF. The CDR3 region has the DNA TGTGCCACCAGCAGGGACAAGAACACCGGGGAGCTGTTTTTT.

The chain joins TRBV11-3 to TRBJ1-1; D is uncertain. The CDR3 contains 13 residues. The ends were cut back, 1 base at V and 3 bases at J, with 6 bases in the middle. In germline, CDR1 is SGHNT, CDR2 YENEEA. Here the CDR3 DNA reads TGTGCCAGCAGCTTAGGCCAGTACACTGAAGCTTTCTTT. It specifies CASSLGQYTEAFF.